This TCR beta chain was identified in a study of cytomegalovirus exposure and HLA in healthy donors. In the study overall: Most genotyped donors, approximately 81% of around 370, had Caucasian-associated genetic ancestry.

V was pared by 5 bases and J by 4 bases, with 22 bases between. The CDR3 is 17 amino acids. Germline assignment: CDR1 SGHVS and CDR2 FQNEAQ. With 60 Vbeta and 13 Jbeta primers, the PCR was carried out. Sequencing was performed with immunoSEQ multiplex PCR; in TCRdb, only in-frame clones are kept and a portion is missing. Of about 110,000 clones detected, around four fifths appear once; the ten largest clones hold roughly 5.6%. As regards this clone: What it binds is unknown.

Study outcomes and limitations: Further analysis was carried out later, and it showed several of the most significant clusters appearing linked to common viral pathogens.

The source is a man younger than 40 in good health and CMV-seropositive. J is TRBJ2-3 and V is TRBV7-8; tentatively, D is TRBD2 (6 bases). Sequenced input: PBMCs. Here the CDR3 DNA reads TGTGCCAGCAGCAGTAGACTAGGGATGTTTAGTGCAGATACGCAGTATTTT. Residues: CASSSRLGMFSADTQYF.